This T cell receptor (beta chain) was sequenced for a study of CD8+CD57+ T cells in acquired aplastic anemia. Study-level background: Each DNA sample taken from sorted CD4+ and CD8+ cells came to roughly 3.5 ug on average.

Genomic DNA, serving as template, underwent TCR beta VDJ and CDR3 profiling. MiXCR, applied by TCRdb to the reads, yields one record per CDR3 protein. Of 150,000 to 200,000 distinct CDR3 sequences listed, around 75% are singletons. All sequencing subjects had displayed CD8+CD57+ cell expansion on flow cytometry. At blood sampling, none of the patients had yet received therapy. CDR1 and CDR2 from the germline V gene are DFQATT and SNEGSKA (reference sequence). Trimming cost V 6 bases and J 6 bases; bases outside gene matches: 9. The CDR3 is 13 amino acids. This clonotype was sampled from a human donor with aplastic anemia. The chain uses TRBV20-1 and TRBJ1-1; TRBD1 matches at 8 bases. The source material was sorted CD4+, CD8+, or CD8+CD57+ T cells (not recorded which) from PBMCs. DNA for the CDR3: TGCAGTGCAACACAGACGACAGGGGCTGAAGCTTTCTTT. Its protein is CSATQTTGAEAFF.